This entry lists 11 T cell receptor beta chains sequenced from one sample in a study of cytomegalovirus exposure and HLA in healthy donors. The PCR had 60 Vbeta and 13 Jbeta primers. The assay was immunoSEQ multiplex PCR, and TCRdb's table has in-frame clones only and misses some. The sample has more than 95,000 clones; over 75% are singletons. The specimen sequenced was PBMCs. The receptor source for this set is a woman in her thirties or forties in good health and CMV-seropositive.

This chain joins TRBV15 and TRBJ2-7; the D gene is possibly TRBD1 (5 bases). V gave up 1 base and J gave up 0 bases, with 10 bases separating them. The CDR3 is 15 amino acids. Germline V lookup: CDR1 LNHNV, CDR2 YYDKDF (reference sequence). The DNA for the CDR3 is TGTGCCACCAGCAGAGTTCAGGGCCACTCCTACGAGCAGTACTTC. It codes for CATSRVQGHSYEQYF.

The rearrangement links TRBV10-2 to TRBJ2-1, with D possibly TRBD1 on 5 matching bases. Trimming removed 7 bases from V and 3 bases from J, with 22 bases in between. This CDR3 spans 17 amino acids. Germline CDR1 and CDR2: WSHSY and SAAADI. The DNA for the CDR3 is TGCGCCAGCAAGTCCATTGGGCGGACAATTCTCTACAATGAGCAGTTCTTC. This sequence encodes CASKSIGRTILYNEQFF.

This chain connects TRBV7-8 to TRBJ1-5, with 7 bases matching TRBD1. The CDR3 sequence is 14 residues long. Germline V gene sequence: CDR1 SGHVS, CDR2 FQNEAQ. V lost 5 bases, J lost 6 bases, and 7 bases stayed unmatched. CDR3 protein: CASSRDRAAQPQHF. The CDR3 coding sequence is TGTGCCAGCAGCCGAGACAGGGCCGCTCAGCCCCAGCATTTT.

V and J are TRBV5-4 and TRBJ1-4; TRBD1 matches at 7 bases. The CDR3 loop spans 14 amino acids. V trimming: 4 bases; J trimming: 4 bases; junction bases outside the gene matches: 4. CDR1 is SGHNT and CDR2 is YYREEE in the germline V gene (reference sequence). CDR3 residues: CASSQQGFNEKLFF. The CDR3 DNA reads TGTGCCAGCAGCCAACAGGGGTTTAATGAAAAACTGTTTTTT.

The chain uses TRBV7-6 and TRBJ2-2, with D possibly matching TRBD1 (6 bases). V shed 5 bases and J shed 6 bases, with 16 bases lying between them. CDR1 SGHVS and CDR2 FNYEAQ come from the germline V gene. This CDR3 has 15 amino acids. The CDR3 coding sequence is TGTGCCAGCAGCCCCGACAGGTTTGGAGCCGGGGAGCTGTTTTTT. Translated: CASSPDRFGAGELFF.

This rearrangement joins TRBV5-1 to TRBJ2-5, with D unclear. V was trimmed by 2 bases and J by 5 bases, leaving 4 bases between them. CDR1 is SGHRS, CDR2 YFSETQ, per germline. There are 11 residues in the CDR3. CDR3 amino acids: CASSFSETQYF. CDR3 DNA sequence: TGCGCCAGCAGCTTTTCGGAGACCCAGTACTTC.

This chain joins TRBV6-4 and TRBJ2-3; 9 bases agree with TRBD2. The CDR3 extends over 16 amino acids. J lost 2 bases, V lost 2 bases, and 5 bases had no gene match. Per the germline V gene, CDR1 is MRHNA and CDR2 is SNTAGT. CDR3: CASSDAGGGATDTQYF. CDR3 bases: TGTGCCAGCAGTGACGCGGGCGGGGGGGCCACAGATACGCAGTATTTT.

The CDR3 is CASSLSRGTSLDTQYF. The CDR3 DNA reads TGTGCCAGCAGTTTAAGTCGGGGGACTAGCCTCGATACGCAGTATTTT. The gene calls are TRBV27 and TRBJ2-3; TRBD2 matches at 9 bases. This CDR3 is built from 16 residues. The germline V gene has CDR1 MNHEY and CDR2 SMNVEV (reference sequence). Trimming removed 2 bases from V and 6 bases from J; junction bases left unmatched: 9.

This clone was counted ten times or more. This CDR3 is also generated by other DNA sequences in the sample. The V gene is TRBV7-3, the J gene TRBJ2-3, with 7 nucleotides matching TRBD2. Trimming removed 1 base from V and 5 bases from J; junction bases left unmatched: 0. Germline V gives CDR1 SGHTA, CDR2 FQGTGA. The CDR3 consists of 13 residues. The CDR3 DNA follows: TGTGCCAGCAGCTTAAGGGAGGGAGATACGCAGTATTTT. Translation gives CASSLREGDTQYF.

The chain couples TRBV7-2 to TRBJ1-2; the match to TRBD1 covers 12 bases. Germline CDR1 is SGHTA and CDR2 is FQGNSA. The CDR3 has 16 residues. Losses at the gene ends were 2 bases for V and 6 bases for J; bases not matched to a gene: 7. The CDR3: CASSLKGQGADNGYTF. Here the CDR3 DNA reads TGTGCCAGCAGCTTAAAGGGACAGGGGGCAGATAATGGCTACACCTTC.

Only a few counts were recorded for this clone. The chain is built from TRBV18 and TRBJ1-1; D is uncertain. The CDR3 contains 15 residues. V was clipped by 6 bases and J by 0 bases, with 14 bases between them. Germline V gene lookup returns CDR1 KGHSH and CDR2 LQKENI. As DNA, the CDR3 is TGTGCCAGCTCGCAACAGTCCCTTATGAACACTGAAGCTTTCTTT. Amino acid sequence: CASSQQSLMNTEAFF.